This is a list of T cell receptor beta chains from one sample in a study of spatial heterogeneity in lung cancer. MiXCR was run by TCRdb on the 5' RACE reads, yielding one entry per CDR3 protein. The sample contains roughly 82,000 distinct CDR3 sequences, around 12% of which appear only once. The sample here was PBMCs, taken at surgery. These receptors all come from a male donor with early-stage non-small cell lung cancer. Both conserved end residues are part of each CDR3. Each record gives: J gene, clone size, V gene, D gene, CDR3 DNA, CDR3 protein. The D gene is left open where the match is weak. Size tells how often a clone was seen (once, few, many) or the class of an expanded clone, and some rows leave it out.

j_call: TRBJ2-2
clone_size: few
v_call: TRBV7-2
d_call: TRBD2
cdr3_nt: TGTGCCAGCAGCCGGACTAGCGGGGAATTCACCGGGGAGCTGTTTTTT
cdr3_aa: CASSRTSGEFTGELFF

j_call: TRBJ1-5
clone_size: .
v_call: TRBV19
d_call: .
cdr3_nt: TGTGCCAGTAGTATAGGGGGGGAAGATATCAAGCCCCAGCATTTT
cdr3_aa: CASSIGGEDIKPQHF

j_call: TRBJ1-6
clone_size: many
v_call: TRBV5-4
d_call: .
cdr3_nt: TGTGCCAGCAGCTTGGCAGGGAATTCACCCCTCCACTTT
cdr3_aa: CASSLAGNSPLHF

j_call: TRBJ2-2
clone_size: .
v_call: TRBV20-1
d_call: .
cdr3_nt: TGCAGTGCTAGTGGGACCACCACCGGGGAGCTGTTTTTT
cdr3_aa: CSASGTTTGELFF

j_call: TRBJ1-2
clone_size: .
v_call: TRBV5-4
d_call: .
cdr3_nt: TGTGCCAGCAGCTTGAATGGACCTTATGGCTACACCTTC
cdr3_aa: CASSLNGPYGYTF

j_call: TRBJ2-6
clone_size: few
v_call: TRBV7-9
d_call: TRBD1
cdr3_nt: TGTGCCAGCAGCCCGGGACAGCTCTCTGGGGCCAACGTCCTGACTTTC
cdr3_aa: CASSPGQLSGANVLTF

j_call: TRBJ2-1
clone_size: few
v_call: TRBV30
d_call: .
cdr3_nt: TGTGCCTGGAGTCCCCTCCGACTGCCTACCTACAATGAGCAGTTCTTC
cdr3_aa: CAWSPLRLPTYNEQFF

j_call: TRBJ2-2
clone_size: few
v_call: TRBV11-2
d_call: .
cdr3_nt: TGTGCCAGCAGCCCGATGATTCAGGGATTCGCCGGGGAGCTGTTTTTT
cdr3_aa: CASSPMIQGFAGELFF

j_call: TRBJ2-7
clone_size: .
v_call: TRBV6-2/TRBV6-3
d_call: .
cdr3_nt: TGTGCCAGCAGTCGCCGCCCCGGGGACGAGCAGTACTTC
cdr3_aa: CASSRRPGDEQYF

j_call: TRBJ1-5
clone_size: .
v_call: TRBV5-1
d_call: .
cdr3_nt: TGCGCCAGCAGTTCAGCCGCTTCAGATCAGCCCCAGCATTTT
cdr3_aa: CASSSAASDQPQHF

j_call: TRBJ2-1
clone_size: .
v_call: TRBV7-3
d_call: .
cdr3_nt: TGTGCCAGCAGCCCCCTAGGAGGGGGCCAAGGTTCCTACAATGAGCAGTTCTTC
cdr3_aa: CASSPLGGGQGSYNEQFF

j_call: TRBJ1-1
clone_size: many
v_call: TRBV3-1
d_call: .
cdr3_nt: TGTGCCAGCAGCCAGACGGGCCAGAACACTGAAGCTTTCTTT
cdr3_aa: CASSQTGQNTEAFF

j_call: TRBJ1-6
clone_size: .
v_call: TRBV5-1
d_call: .
cdr3_nt: TGCGCCAGCAGCTTGGACGGCGCTGTGGGGAATTCACCCCTCCACTTT
cdr3_aa: CASSLDGAVGNSPLHF

j_call: TRBJ2-2
clone_size: .
v_call: TRBV29-1
d_call: TRBD1
cdr3_nt: TGCAGCGTGACACGACAGGGGCACACCGGGGAGCTGTTTTTT
cdr3_aa: CSVTRQGHTGELFF

j_call: TRBJ2-7
clone_size: .
v_call: TRBV23-1
d_call: .
cdr3_nt: TGCGCCAGCAGTCAAGATTCGGGCAGCTCCTACGAGCAGTACTTC
cdr3_aa: CASSQDSGSSYEQYF

j_call: TRBJ2-7
clone_size: once
v_call: TRBV5-1
d_call: TRBD2
cdr3_nt: TGCGCCAGCAGCTTGACTAGCGGGAGCCTAAGGTCATCCTACGAGCAGTACTTC
cdr3_aa: CASSLTSGSLRSSYEQYF

j_call: TRBJ1-1
clone_size: many
v_call: TRBV19
d_call: .
cdr3_nt: TGTGCCAGTACTATGAACACTGAAGCTTTCTTT
cdr3_aa: CASTMNTEAFF

j_call: TRBJ1-2
clone_size: many
v_call: TRBV29-1
d_call: .
cdr3_nt: TGCAGCGTTGAGGGTCGGAGTTATGGCTACACCTTC
cdr3_aa: CSVEGRSYGYTF

j_call: TRBJ1-1
clone_size: .
v_call: TRBV30
d_call: .
cdr3_nt: TGTGCCTGGGGGGACGTCGGGACTGAAGCTTTCTTT
cdr3_aa: CAWGDVGTEAFF

j_call: TRBJ2-3
clone_size: .
v_call: TRBV30
d_call: TRBD2
cdr3_nt: TGTGCCTTGACCGGACTAGCGGCTACAGATACGCAGTATTTT
cdr3_aa: CALTGLAATDTQYF

j_call: TRBJ2-1
clone_size: .
v_call: TRBV27
d_call: .
cdr3_nt: TGTGCCAGCAGTTTAAACGGGGGTTTGAAGCAGTTCTTC
cdr3_aa: CASSLNGGLKQFF

j_call: TRBJ2-1
clone_size: .
v_call: TRBV20-1
d_call: .
cdr3_nt: TGCAGTGCCTCCCCAGGAGGGGGCAATGAGCAGTTCTTC
cdr3_aa: CSASPGGGNEQFF

j_call: TRBJ2-7
clone_size: .
v_call: TRBV7-9
d_call: TRBD2
cdr3_nt: TGTGCCAGCAGCTCCGTCGGGACTAGCGGGAGTCACGAGCAGTACTTC
cdr3_aa: CASSSVGTSGSHEQYF

j_call: TRBJ2-1
clone_size: few
v_call: TRBV6-4
d_call: TRBD1
cdr3_nt: TGTGCCAGCAGTGACTCCCAGACAGGGGCGGACGAGCAGTTCTTC
cdr3_aa: CASSDSQTGADEQFF

j_call: TRBJ1-2
clone_size: .
v_call: TRBV11-2
d_call: TRBD1
cdr3_nt: TGTGCCAGCAGCATGGACAGGGAGGACTATGGCTACACCTTC
cdr3_aa: CASSMDREDYGYTF

j_call: TRBJ2-5
clone_size: few
v_call: TRBV19
d_call: TRBD2
cdr3_nt: TGTGCCAGTAGTGCCGGGCGGACTAGCGGGAGTGAGACCCAGTACTTC
cdr3_aa: CASSAGRTSGSETQYF

j_call: TRBJ2-6
clone_size: few
v_call: TRBV9
d_call: .
cdr3_nt: TGTGCCAGCGGCAGCTCTGGGGCCAACGTCCTGACTTTC
cdr3_aa: CASGSSGANVLTF

j_call: TRBJ2-3
clone_size: few
v_call: TRBV9
d_call: .
cdr3_nt: TGTGCCAGCAGCGTAGCCCTCACAGATACGCAGTATTTT
cdr3_aa: CASSVALTDTQYF

j_call: TRBJ2-3
clone_size: few
v_call: TRBV5-1
d_call: .
cdr3_nt: TGCGCCAGCAGCTTGGAAGTTACCTACACAGATACGCAGTATTTT
cdr3_aa: CASSLEVTYTDTQYF

j_call: TRBJ1-5
clone_size: few
v_call: TRBV2
d_call: .
cdr3_nt: TGTGCCAGCAAAGAAGGGCCAAATCAGCCCCAGCATTTT
cdr3_aa: CASKEGPNQPQHF

j_call: TRBJ2-7
clone_size: few
v_call: TRBV12-3/TRBV12-4
d_call: .
cdr3_nt: TGTGCCAGCAGTTCCCGGGGGAGGGAGCAGTACTTC
cdr3_aa: CASSSRGREQYF

j_call: TRBJ2-1
clone_size: .
v_call: TRBV19
d_call: .
cdr3_nt: TGTGCCAGTTCCAAGGGGGTACTTATCTACAATGAGCAGTTCTTC
cdr3_aa: CASSKGVLIYNEQFF

j_call: TRBJ2-2
clone_size: .
v_call: TRBV14
d_call: .
cdr3_nt: TGTGCCAGCAGTACAAGATTAATTAACACCGGGGAGCTGTTTTTT
cdr3_aa: CASSTRLINTGELFF

j_call: TRBJ1-1
clone_size: few
v_call: TRBV20-1
d_call: .
cdr3_nt: TGCAGTGCTAGAGAGGGAGGGCAGAACACTGAAGCTTTCTTT
cdr3_aa: CSAREGGQNTEAFF

j_call: TRBJ2-3
clone_size: few
v_call: TRBV11-2
d_call: TRBD1
cdr3_nt: TGTGCCAGCAGCTCCGGACAGGGTAGCACAGATACGCAGTATTTT
cdr3_aa: CASSSGQGSTDTQYF

j_call: TRBJ2-3
clone_size: .
v_call: TRBV6-4
d_call: TRBD1
cdr3_nt: TGTGCCAGCAGTGACTCTGACAGGGGGGGAGATACGCAGTATTTT
cdr3_aa: CASSDSDRGGDTQYF

j_call: TRBJ2-1
clone_size: .
v_call: TRBV12-5
d_call: TRBD1
cdr3_nt: TGTGCTAGTGGTTTATCCCTGACAGGGCATGAGCAGTTCTTC
cdr3_aa: CASGLSLTGHEQFF

j_call: TRBJ2-3
clone_size: .
v_call: TRBV7-9
d_call: .
cdr3_nt: TGTGCCAGCAGCCCCGAGACAGGGACTGGCACAGATACGCAGTATTTT
cdr3_aa: CASSPETGTGTDTQYF

j_call: TRBJ2-3
clone_size: .
v_call: TRBV7-3
d_call: .
cdr3_nt: TGTGCCAGCAGCTTAAGGGGGACAAGACTCACAGATACGCAGTATTTT
cdr3_aa: CASSLRGTRLTDTQYF

j_call: TRBJ2-3
clone_size: .
v_call: TRBV19
d_call: .
cdr3_nt: TGTGCCAGTAGTATAGAAAGCACAGATACGCAGTATTTT
cdr3_aa: CASSIESTDTQYF

j_call: TRBJ2-3
clone_size: many
v_call: TRBV4-1
d_call: TRBD2
cdr3_nt: TGCGCCAGCAGCCAAGATTCCGGGGGGATCACAGATACGCAGTATTTT
cdr3_aa: CASSQDSGGITDTQYF

j_call: TRBJ2-5
clone_size: .
v_call: TRBV7-9
d_call: TRBD2
cdr3_nt: TGTGCCAGCAGCGCGACTAGCGGGGGGGATCAAGAGACCCAGTACTTC
cdr3_aa: CASSATSGGDQETQYF